The clone carrying this T cell receptor beta chain has more than one count but fewer than ten. The antigen is not known. TCRdb's table, derived via immunoSEQ multiplex PCR, lists solely in-frame clones and lacks some. The profile shows 6,500 to 8,500 clones, more than 75% of them singletons. The data stem from a study of immune evolution from preneoplasia to lung adenocarcinoma. Overall study results and limits: Clonality was highest in normal lung, lower in later-stage lesions apparently. From normal lung to invasive adenocarcinoma, top clone frequencies appeared to decrease.

Patients had resection in Japan or China between the mid-2010s and the late 2010s. Sequenced: FFPE adjacent normal lung tissue. The clonotype originates from a person aged 55-79 years with lung adenocarcinoma.

The CDR3 sequence is CASSPTDCSQETQYF. CDR3 DNA sequence: TGCGCCAGCAGCCCTACAGACTGTTCACAAGAGACCCAGTACTTC. This rearrangement joins TRBV5-1 to TRBJ2-5; D is ambiguous. The CDR3 loop spans 15 amino acids. Germline V gives CDR1 SGHRS, CDR2 YFSETQ. V gave up 4 bases and J gave up 2 bases, with 15 bases separating them.